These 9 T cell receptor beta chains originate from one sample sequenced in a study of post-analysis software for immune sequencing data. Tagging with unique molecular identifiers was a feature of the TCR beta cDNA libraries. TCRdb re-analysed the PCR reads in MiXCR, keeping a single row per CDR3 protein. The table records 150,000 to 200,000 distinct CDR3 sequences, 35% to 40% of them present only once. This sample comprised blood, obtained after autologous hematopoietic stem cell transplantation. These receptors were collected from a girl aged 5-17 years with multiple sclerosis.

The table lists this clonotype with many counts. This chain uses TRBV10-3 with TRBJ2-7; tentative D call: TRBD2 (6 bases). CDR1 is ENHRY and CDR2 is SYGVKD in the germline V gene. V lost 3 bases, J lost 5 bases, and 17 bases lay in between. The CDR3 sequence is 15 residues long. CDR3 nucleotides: TGTGCCATCAGTGATAGGAGGGCCCGTTCCGACGAGCAGTACTTC. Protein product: CAISDRRARSDEQYF.

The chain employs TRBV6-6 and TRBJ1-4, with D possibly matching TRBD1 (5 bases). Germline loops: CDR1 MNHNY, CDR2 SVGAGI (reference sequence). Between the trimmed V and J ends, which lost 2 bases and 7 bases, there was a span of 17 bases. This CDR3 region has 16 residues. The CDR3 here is CASSYGRAGSGEKLFF. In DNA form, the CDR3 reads TGTGCCAGCAGTTACGGGAGAGCAGGGTCGGGTGAAAAACTGTTTTTT.

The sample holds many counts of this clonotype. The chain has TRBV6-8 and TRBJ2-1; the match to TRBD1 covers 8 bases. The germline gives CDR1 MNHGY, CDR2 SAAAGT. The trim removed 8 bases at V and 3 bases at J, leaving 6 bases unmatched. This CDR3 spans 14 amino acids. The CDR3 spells CASPLGQGYNEQFF. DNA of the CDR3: TGTGCCAGCCCTCTAGGACAGGGCTACAATGAGCAGTTCTTC.

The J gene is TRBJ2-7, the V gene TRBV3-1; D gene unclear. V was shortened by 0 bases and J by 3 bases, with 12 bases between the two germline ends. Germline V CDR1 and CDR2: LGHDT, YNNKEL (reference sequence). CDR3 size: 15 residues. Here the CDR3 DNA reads TGTGCCAGCAGCCAAGATTTCAGCACCCTCTACGAGCAGTACTTC. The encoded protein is CASSQDFSTLYEQYF.

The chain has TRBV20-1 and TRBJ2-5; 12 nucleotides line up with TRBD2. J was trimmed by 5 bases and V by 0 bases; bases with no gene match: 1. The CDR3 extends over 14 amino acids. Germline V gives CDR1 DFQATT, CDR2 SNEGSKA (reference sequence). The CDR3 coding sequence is TGCAGTGCTAGAGATGGGACTAGCGGGGAGACCCAGTACTTC. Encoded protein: CSARDGTSGETQYF.

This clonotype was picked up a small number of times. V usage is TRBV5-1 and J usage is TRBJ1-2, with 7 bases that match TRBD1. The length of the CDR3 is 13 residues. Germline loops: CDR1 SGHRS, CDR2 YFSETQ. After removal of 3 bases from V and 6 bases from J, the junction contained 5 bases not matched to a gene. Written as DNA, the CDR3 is TGCGCCAGCAGCTACCAGGGGGGGGATGGCTACACCTTC. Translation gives CASSYQGGDGYTF.

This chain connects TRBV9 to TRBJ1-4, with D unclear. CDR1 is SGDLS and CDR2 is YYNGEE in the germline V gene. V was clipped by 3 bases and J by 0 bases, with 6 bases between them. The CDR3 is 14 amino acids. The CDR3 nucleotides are TGTGCCAGCAGCGATGAAGCAACTAATGAAAAACTGTTTTTT. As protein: CASSDEATNEKLFF.

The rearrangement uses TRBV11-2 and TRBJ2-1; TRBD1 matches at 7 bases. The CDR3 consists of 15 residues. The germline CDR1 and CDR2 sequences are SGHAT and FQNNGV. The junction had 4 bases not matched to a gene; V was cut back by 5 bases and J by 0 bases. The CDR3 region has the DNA TGTGCCAGCAGCCCTAACAGGGGCTCCTACAATGAGCAGTTCTTC. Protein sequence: CASSPNRGSYNEQFF.

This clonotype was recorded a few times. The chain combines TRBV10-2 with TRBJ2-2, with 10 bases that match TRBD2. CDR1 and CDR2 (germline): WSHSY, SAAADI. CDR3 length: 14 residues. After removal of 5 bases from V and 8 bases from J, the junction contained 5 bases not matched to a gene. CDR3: CASSPLAGVGELFF. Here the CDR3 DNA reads TGCGCCAGCAGTCCCCTAGCGGGAGTGGGGGAGCTGTTTTTT.